This TCR beta chain was captured in a study of CD8 T cells in ankylosing spondylitis. Broader study findings: Relatively scarce in peripheral blood, disease-linked clones were CD8+. Earlier studies detected some motif variants in reactive arthritis synovial fluid and blood. Within ankylosing spondylitis blood, a TCR beta motif made up of eight highly homologous variants appeared to be characteristic. Reports say disease-linked clones showed up significantly more in matched ankylosing spondylitis synovial fluid.

Quantitative 5'-RACE was performed with molecular barcodes, and it yielded the TCR beta libraries. TCRdb passed the 5' RACE reads through MiXCR, listing each CDR3 protein once. Here the sample spans about 440,000 distinct CDR3 sequences, roughly 18% being singletons. This clonotype appeared a few times. The antigen remains undetermined. The ends lost 3 bases at V and 1 base at J; junction bases unmatched: 3. The CDR3 loop spans 15 amino acids. Germline CDR1 and CDR2: LGHDT and YNNKEL (reference sequence). Input material: blood, either unsorted or a sorted T cell fraction (not recorded which). This clonotype was obtained from a male donor with ankylosing spondylitis. The chain has TRBV3-1 and TRBJ2-7, with 10 bases that match TRBD1. The CDR3 spells CASSHGQGGSYEQYF. In DNA form, the CDR3 reads TGTGCCAGCAGCCACGGACAGGGGGGTTCCTACGAGCAGTACTTC.